This T cell receptor (beta chain) was documented in a study of tumor T cells in aggressive B-cell lymphoma. The repertoire was sequenced with immunoSEQ multiplex PCR; TCRdb's copy has only in-frame clones and lacks some. Found here are 6,000 to 8,500 clones, approximately 85% of them singletons; the top ten hold 2.7%. The J segment lost 5 bases and the V segment lost 0 bases, leaving 7 bases of the junction unmatched. Germline V CDR1 and CDR2: SGDLS, YYNGEE. The CDR3 has 15 amino acids. The sequence came from an adult with diffuse large B cell lymphoma. Sequenced sample: tumor tissue. V usage is TRBV9 and J usage is TRBJ1-2, with 7 bases identical to TRBD1. CDR3 sequence (DNA): TGTGCCAGCAGCGTAGGGACAGGAGGTTTTTATGGCTACACCTTC. Translation: CASSVGTGGFYGYTF.